Detailed here is one T cell receptor (beta chain). Trimming took 3 bases from V and 5 from J; bases not matched to a gene: 4. The CDR3 runs 14 residues. From germline, CDR1 is SGHRS and CDR2 YFSETQ. This sample is drawn from a study of Ad26.COV2.S vaccination and SARS-CoV-2 variants. Study details: The Ad26.COV2.S arm of the COV1001 trial was where the donor was placed.

Sample treatment: roughly 18 received Ad26.COV2.S at low or high dose, single or two shots; 5 received placebo; per-sample allocation not given. Sampling took place 63 days after the first vaccine or placebo injection. Using immunoSEQ multiplex PCR, the repertoire was profiled, and TCRdb retains in-frame clones only, with some absent. The profile shows hundreds of thousands of clones, 80% to 90% of them singletons. The V call is TRBV5-1, the J call TRBJ2-3, with TRBD1 matching over 9 bases. The sample here was peripheral blood, taken in a trial of Ad26.COV2.S vaccine versus placebo. The TCR originated in a person between 18 and 65 years old who received the Ad26.COV2.S COVID-19 vaccine or a placebo. CDR3 region: CASSSPGQGDTQYF. The CDR3 coding sequence is TGCGCCAGCAGCTCCCCGGGACAGGGAGATACGCAGTATTTT.